These T cell receptor beta chains were read from a single sample in a study of radiotherapy plus CTLA-4 blockade in lung cancer. Repertoires were generated with immunoSEQ multiplex PCR, while TCRdb's copy carries only in-frame clones and drops some. Among some 45,000 clones listed, 65% to 85% were seen once. The sequenced sample was peripheral blood, obtained from a patient treated with radiotherapy plus ipilimumab. These receptors were collected from a human donor with non-small cell lung cancer who had stable disease on radiotherapy plus ipilimumab. The CDR3 runs from the conserved cysteine through the conserved F or W. A D gene is named only where the DNA matches it firmly. Size is stated for part of the rows, as once, few or many counts, or as a class when the clone is expanded.

clone size: -
J gene: TRBJ1-6
V gene: TRBV7-9
D gene: TRBD1
CDR3 length: 13
CDR3 protein: CASSPDRDSPLHF
CDR3 DNA: TGTGCCAGCAGCCCGGACAGGGATTCACCCCTCCACTTT

clone size: -
J gene: TRBJ1-1
V gene: TRBV10-3
D gene: TRBD1
CDR3 length: 14
CDR3 protein: CAISESTGVIEAFF
CDR3 DNA: TGTGCCATCAGTGAGTCCACAGGGGTAATTGAAGCTTTCTTT

clone size: -
J gene: TRBJ1-3
V gene: TRBV5-4
D gene: TRBD1
CDR3 length: 17
CDR3 protein: CASSSGQGRLSGNTIYF
CDR3 DNA: TGTGCCAGCAGCTCGGGACAGGGAAGGCTCTCTGGAAACACCATATATTTT

clone size: -
J gene: TRBJ1-4
V gene: TRBV9
D gene: -
CDR3 length: 15
CDR3 protein: CASSDWTDGNEKLFF
CDR3 DNA: TGTGCCAGCAGCGACTGGACAGACGGTAATGAAAAACTGTTTTTT

clone size: -
J gene: TRBJ1-3
V gene: TRBV2
D gene: -
CDR3 length: 13
CDR3 protein: CASRMDSGNTIYF
CDR3 DNA: TGTGCCAGCAGGATGGACAGTGGGAACACCATATATTTT

clone size: -
J gene: TRBJ2-3
V gene: TRBV4-1
D gene: -
CDR3 length: 14
CDR3 protein: CASSRQGPENTQYF
CDR3 DNA: TGCGCCAGCAGCCGGCAGGGGCCGGAAAATACGCAGTATTTT

clone size: -
J gene: TRBJ1-3
V gene: TRBV7-8
D gene: -
CDR3 length: 13
CDR3 protein: CASSPGGGNTIYF
CDR3 DNA: TGTGCCAGCAGCCCGGGGGGGGGAAACACCATATATTTT

clone size: -
J gene: TRBJ1-6
V gene: TRBV4-1
D gene: -
CDR3 length: 18
CDR3 protein: CASSQVGGGFSYNSPLHF
CDR3 DNA: TGCGCCAGCAGCCAAGTTGGCGGGGGATTCTCCTATAATTCACCCCTCCACTTT

clone size: -
J gene: TRBJ2-3
V gene: TRBV7-9
D gene: -
CDR3 length: 17
CDR3 protein: CASSSTSGGVIGDTQYF
CDR3 DNA: TGTGCCAGCAGCTCGACGAGCGGAGGAGTGATTGGAGATACGCAGTATTTT

clone size: once
J gene: TRBJ1-2
V gene: TRBV9
D gene: TRBD1
CDR3 length: 12
CDR3 protein: CASSRQGNGYTF
CDR3 DNA: TGTGCCAGCAGCAGACAGGGAAATGGCTACACCTTC

clone size: once
J gene: TRBJ1-1
V gene: TRBV12-5
D gene: -
CDR3 length: 17
CDR3 protein: CASGLVVGSVSNTEAFF
CDR3 DNA: TGTGCTAGTGGTTTGGTAGTCGGGTCCGTTTCGAACACTGAAGCTTTCTTT

clone size: -
J gene: TRBJ1-4
V gene: TRBV11-2
D gene: -
CDR3 length: 14
CDR3 protein: CASSLGAGYEKLFF
CDR3 DNA: TGTGCCAGCAGCTTAGGGGCAGGGTATGAAAAACTGTTTTTT

clone size: -
J gene: TRBJ1-1
V gene: TRBV6-1
D gene: TRBD1
CDR3 length: 14
CDR3 protein: CASSGTGGSTEAFF
CDR3 DNA: TGTGCCAGCAGTGGGACAGGCGGGAGCACTGAAGCTTTCTTT

clone size: -
J gene: TRBJ1-2
V gene: TRBV7-2
D gene: TRBD1
CDR3 length: 15
CDR3 protein: CASSSQPGTGDGYTF
CDR3 DNA: TGTGCCAGCAGCTCTCAACCCGGGACAGGGGATGGCTACACCTTC

clone size: few
J gene: TRBJ1-3
V gene: TRBV5-1
D gene: -
CDR3 length: 15
CDR3 protein: CASSSMGLSGNTIYF
CDR3 DNA: TGCGCCAGCAGCTCGATGGGCCTCTCTGGAAACACCATATATTTT

clone size: -
J gene: TRBJ1-1
V gene: TRBV30
D gene: -
CDR3 length: 15
CDR3 protein: CAWSVGRTIGTEAFF
CDR3 DNA: TGTGCCTGGAGTGTAGGGCGGACCATCGGCACTGAAGCTTTCTTT

clone size: -
J gene: TRBJ2-3
V gene: TRBV9
D gene: -
CDR3 length: 17
CDR3 protein: CASSVGLPTAYTDTQYF
CDR3 DNA: TGTGCCAGCAGCGTAGGACTTCCCACGGCGTACACAGATACGCAGTATTTT

clone size: -
J gene: TRBJ2-2
V gene: TRBV7-6
D gene: -
CDR3 length: 15
CDR3 protein: CASSLRTNRAGELFF
CDR3 DNA: TGTGCCAGCAGCTTAAGAACTAATAGGGCCGGGGAGCTGTTTTTT

clone size: once
J gene: TRBJ2-7
V gene: TRBV29-1
D gene: -
CDR3 length: 14
CDR3 protein: CSVDSGQESYEQYF
CDR3 DNA: TGCAGCGTTGATAGTGGTCAGGAGTCCTACGAGCAGTACTTC

clone size: -
J gene: TRBJ2-2
V gene: TRBV18
D gene: -
CDR3 length: 14
CDR3 protein: CASSSPPNTGELFF
CDR3 DNA: TGTGCCAGCTCCTCGCCTCCGAACACCGGGGAGCTGTTTTTT

clone size: -
J gene: TRBJ1-5
V gene: TRBV25-1
D gene: -
CDR3 length: 13
CDR3 protein: CASSASGNQPQHF
CDR3 DNA: TGTGCCAGCAGTGCGAGCGGCAATCAGCCCCAGCATTTT

clone size: -
J gene: TRBJ1-1
V gene: TRBV7-2
D gene: -
CDR3 length: 16
CDR3 protein: CASSLVLGGTYTEAFF
CDR3 DNA: TGTGCCAGCAGCTTAGTGCTGGGGGGTACGTACACTGAAGCTTTCTTT

clone size: -
J gene: TRBJ2-5
V gene: TRBV10-3
D gene: TRBD2
CDR3 length: 16
CDR3 protein: CAISDPLRLAQETQYF
CDR3 DNA: TGTGCCATCTCGGACCCCCTACGACTAGCGCAAGAGACCCAGTACTTC

clone size: -
J gene: TRBJ2-1
V gene: TRBV6-1
D gene: TRBD1
CDR3 length: 15
CDR3 protein: CASSRTGISYNEQFF
CDR3 DNA: TGTGCCAGCAGTCGGACAGGGATCTCCTACAATGAGCAGTTCTTC

clone size: -
J gene: TRBJ1-5
V gene: TRBV19
D gene: -
CDR3 length: 13
CDR3 protein: CASSPKVNQPQHF
CDR3 DNA: TGTGCCAGTAGTCCGAAGGTCAATCAGCCCCAGCATTTT

clone size: -
J gene: TRBJ2-3
V gene: TRBV5-1
D gene: -
CDR3 length: 14
CDR3 protein: CASSYPERERTQYF
CDR3 DNA: TGCGCCAGCAGCTACCCCGAACGGGAGCGGACGCAGTATTTT

clone size: -
J gene: TRBJ1-2
V gene: TRBV5-4
D gene: TRBD1
CDR3 length: 13
CDR3 protein: CASSPQGNYGYTF
CDR3 DNA: TGTGCCAGCAGCCCACAGGGGAACTATGGCTACACCTTC

clone size: -
J gene: TRBJ1-1
V gene: TRBV7-9
D gene: -
CDR3 length: 15
CDR3 protein: CASSLVGVRDTEAFF
CDR3 DNA: TGTGCCAGCAGCTTAGTGGGGGTTAGGGACACTGAAGCTTTCTTT

clone size: -
J gene: TRBJ1-6
V gene: TRBV6-1
D gene: TRBD1
CDR3 length: 15
CDR3 protein: CASTPTGGLSSPLHF
CDR3 DNA: TGTGCCAGCACACCGACAGGGGGCCTATCCTCACCCCTCCACTTT

clone size: -
J gene: TRBJ1-1
V gene: TRBV9
D gene: -
CDR3 length: 15
CDR3 protein: CASSPPRARDTEAFF
CDR3 DNA: TGTGCCAGCAGCCCACCGCGGGCGCGAGACACTGAAGCTTTCTTT

clone size: -
J gene: TRBJ1-3
V gene: TRBV2
D gene: TRBD1
CDR3 length: 15
CDR3 protein: CASRQQGAQGNTIYF
CDR3 DNA: TGTGCCAGCAGGCAACAGGGGGCGCAAGGAAACACCATATATTTT

clone size: -
J gene: TRBJ2-2
V gene: TRBV12-5
D gene: TRBD2
CDR3 length: 17
CDR3 protein: CASGPPRGGDDTGELFF
CDR3 DNA: TGTGCTAGTGGTCCCCCTCGGGGGGGGGATGACACCGGGGAGCTGTTTTTT

clone size: -
J gene: TRBJ2-3
V gene: TRBV2
D gene: TRBD1
CDR3 length: 15
CDR3 protein: CASRQDRGSSDTQYF
CDR3 DNA: TGTGCCAGCAGACAGGACAGGGGGTCGTCAGATACGCAGTATTTT

clone size: -
J gene: TRBJ2-1
V gene: TRBV27
D gene: TRBD1
CDR3 length: 18
CDR3 protein: CASSFLSSGTGNYNEQFF
CDR3 DNA: TGTGCCAGCAGCTTCCTTTCTTCCGGGACAGGGAACTACAATGAGCAGTTCTTC

clone size: -
J gene: TRBJ1-6
V gene: TRBV27
D gene: -
CDR3 length: 14
CDR3 protein: CASSLSQQGSPLHF
CDR3 DNA: TGTGCCAGCAGTTTATCCCAACAGGGATCACCCCTCCACTTT

clone size: -
J gene: TRBJ1-3
V gene: TRBV15
D gene: -
CDR3 length: 18
CDR3 protein: CATSRDYKQGQFGNTIYF
CDR3 DNA: TGTGCCACCAGCAGAGATTATAAACAGGGTCAATTCGGAAACACCATATATTTT

clone size: medium-sized
J gene: TRBJ1-2
V gene: TRBV7-9
D gene: -
CDR3 length: 13
CDR3 protein: CASSLGGNYGYTF
CDR3 DNA: TGTGCCAGCAGCTTAGGGGGGAACTATGGCTACACCTTC

clone size: -
J gene: TRBJ2-3
V gene: TRBV28
D gene: -
CDR3 length: 17
CDR3 protein: CASSLPGLQAFADTQYF
CDR3 DNA: TGTGCCAGTAGTCTTCCGGGACTTCAGGCCTTCGCAGATACGCAGTATTTT

clone size: -
J gene: TRBJ2-5
V gene: TRBV29-1
D gene: -
CDR3 length: 14
CDR3 protein: CSVEPRASQETQYF
CDR3 DNA: TGCAGCGTTGAGCCCCGGGCCAGCCAAGAGACCCAGTACTTC

clone size: -
J gene: TRBJ1-2
V gene: TRBV28
D gene: TRBD1
CDR3 length: 13
CDR3 protein: CASSTLIQGSHTF
CDR3 DNA: TGTGCCAGCAGCACCTTGATACAGGGGTCCCACACCTTC

clone size: -
J gene: TRBJ1-2
V gene: TRBV30
D gene: -
CDR3 length: 13
CDR3 protein: CAWTRGGNYGYTF
CDR3 DNA: TGTGCCTGGACTAGGGGGGGGAACTATGGCTACACCTTC

clone size: -
J gene: TRBJ2-1
V gene: TRBV11-3
D gene: -
CDR3 length: 12
CDR3 protein: CASSLDVGEQFF
CDR3 DNA: TGTGCCAGCAGCTTAGATGTCGGTGAGCAGTTCTTC

clone size: -
J gene: TRBJ1-1
V gene: TRBV5-5
D gene: -
CDR3 length: 13
CDR3 protein: CASSFTEDTEAFF
CDR3 DNA: TGTGCCAGCAGCTTTACTGAGGACACTGAAGCTTTCTTT

clone size: -
J gene: TRBJ2-1
V gene: TRBV10-3
D gene: TRBD2
CDR3 length: 15
CDR3 protein: CATRGGAGEGNEQFF
CDR3 DNA: TGCGCCACGCGGGGGGGGGCAGGAGAGGGAAATGAGCAGTTCTTC

clone size: -
J gene: TRBJ1-2
V gene: TRBV6-1
D gene: -
CDR3 length: 14
CDR3 protein: CASIGRDKNYGYTF
CDR3 DNA: TGTGCCAGCATCGGGAGAGATAAGAACTATGGCTACACCTTC

clone size: -
J gene: TRBJ2-1
V gene: TRBV5-1
D gene: -
CDR3 length: 15
CDR3 protein: CASSLNGQSYNEQFF
CDR3 DNA: TGCGCCAGCAGCTTAAACGGACAGTCCTACAATGAGCAGTTCTTC

clone size: -
J gene: TRBJ2-5
V gene: TRBV5-4
D gene: -
CDR3 length: 14
CDR3 protein: CASSLSGSQETQYF
CDR3 DNA: TGTGCCAGCAGCTTATCCGGGTCGCAAGAGACCCAGTACTTC

clone size: -
J gene: TRBJ1-2
V gene: TRBV5-4
D gene: -
CDR3 length: 15
CDR3 protein: CASSSPRGRDYGYTF
CDR3 DNA: TGTGCCAGCAGCTCCCCCAGGGGACGGGACTATGGCTACACCTTC

clone size: once
J gene: TRBJ2-2
V gene: TRBV5-1
D gene: -
CDR3 length: 15
CDR3 protein: CASRQGQFNTGELFF
CDR3 DNA: TGCGCCAGCAGACAGGGCCAATTTAACACCGGGGAGCTGTTTTTT

clone size: few
J gene: TRBJ2-5
V gene: TRBV6-6
D gene: -
CDR3 length: 15
CDR3 protein: CASSLMRAGQETQYF
CDR3 DNA: TGTGCCAGCAGTCTCATGAGGGCAGGGCAAGAGACCCAGTACTTC